The 10 T cell receptor beta chains given below trace back to one sample, sequenced in a study of blood T cell repertoires in COVID-19. The table came from immunoSEQ multiplex PCR; TCRdb's copy has only in-frame clones and leaves some out. The sample records roughly 100,000 clones, roughly 80% being singletons. Sequencing used peripheral blood. The receptors were sampled from a man in his 60s with active or convalescent COVID-19.

V is TRBV10-3 and J is TRBJ1-1, with 11 bases fitting TRBD1. Germline V CDR1 and CDR2: ENHRY, SYGVKD. V was clipped by 3 bases and J by 0 bases; unmatched bases: 6. The CDR3 runs to 17 residues. Here the CDR3 DNA reads TGTGCCATCAGTGATTATGGACAGGGGGCCCTGAACACTGAAGCTTTCTTT. This sequence encodes CAISDYGQGALNTEAFF.

The rearrangement links TRBV27 to TRBJ2-1, with 8 bases identical to TRBD2. V lost 0 bases, J lost 0 bases, and 13 bases stayed unmatched. CDR1 and CDR2 (germline): MNHEY, SMNVEV (reference sequence). This CDR3 contains 20 residues. The CDR3 sequence: CASSLSAPHYSGGSYNEQFF. In DNA form, the CDR3 reads TGTGCCAGCAGTTTATCAGCCCCGCATTACAGCGGGGGCTCCTACAATGAGCAGTTCTTC.

This clone came up a few times. The rearrangement joins TRBV25-1 to TRBJ2-1; 10 positions match TRBD2. Trimming took 3 bases from V and 7 from J; bases not matched to a gene: 6. CDR1 MGHDK and CDR2 SYGVNS come from the germline V gene. The CDR3 length is 15 residues. As DNA, the CDR3 is TGTGCCAGCAGTGAGAGCGGGAGGGCCCGGAATGAGCAGTTCTTC. This codes for CASSESGRARNEQFF.

Worth noting for this clone: One end of the junction is discordant with germline, which a read error may explain. The rearrangement uses TRBV3-1 (or the pseudogene TRBV3-2) and TRBJ2-2, with D possibly TRBD2 on 5 matching bases. The CDR3 has 16 residues. Germline CDR1 is LGHDT and CDR2 is YNNKEL (reference sequence). The CDR3 bases are TGTGCCAGCAGCCAAGATCCAGCGCCCGGGCACCGGGGAGCTGTTTTT. Translation: CASSQDPAPGHRGAVF.

The CDR3: CASSRTPNTEAFF. The CDR3 nucleotides are TGTGCCAGCAGCCGCACTCCGAACACTGAAGCTTTCTTT. The V gene is TRBV27, the J gene TRBJ1-1; D is undetermined. Germline V gene sequence: CDR1 MNHEY, CDR2 SMNVEV (reference sequence). The CDR3 loop spans 13 amino acids. Between the trimmed V and J ends, which lost 6 bases and 1 base, there was a span of 9 bases.

The genes are TRBV6-5 and TRBJ2-4; 13 nucleotides align to TRBD2. Germline CDR1 is MNHEY and CDR2 is SVGAGI. V lost 6 bases and J lost 6; bases outside the gene matches: 5. CDR3 size: 15 residues. In nucleotides, the CDR3 is TGTGCCAGCAGAACCGGGACTAGCGGGATAAACATTCAGTACTTC. Translation: CASRTGTSGINIQYF.

The V gene is TRBV7-9, the J gene TRBJ2-1; tentative D call: TRBD2 (6 bases). Trimming left V 2 bases short and J 7 bases short, with 18 bases between. This CDR3 is built from 16 residues. Germline V gives CDR1 SEHNR, CDR2 FQNEAQ (reference sequence). The CDR3 loop reads CASSLIPPAGGNEQFF. For the CDR3, the DNA is TGTGCCAGCAGCTTAATTCCGCCTGCCGGGGGAAATGAGCAGTTCTTC.

V gene TRBV2 combines with J gene TRBJ1-5; D is unclear. This CDR3 contains 14 residues. Germline CDR1 reads SNHLY; CDR2 reads FYNNEI. The V gene lost 5 bases and the J gene lost 0 bases, with 8 bases spanning the gap. CDR3 residues: CASSLEYSNQPQHF. In DNA form, the CDR3 reads TGTGCCAGCAGTTTGGAGTATAGCAATCAGCCCCAGCATTTT.

This chain joins TRBV27 and TRBJ2-1; D remains ambiguous. The germline V gene has CDR1 MNHEY and CDR2 SMNVEV (reference sequence). The V end lost 4 bases, the J end lost 8 bases, and 6 bases lay between the germline ends. The CDR3 contains 11 residues. The CDR3 DNA reads TGTGCCAGCAGTTACGGGTATGAGCAGTTCTTC. It is translated as CASSYGYEQFF.

This CDR3 is CASTTLAGLQETQYF. The CDR3 DNA reads as TGCGCCAGCACCACCCTAGCGGGGCTCCAAGAGACCCAGTACTTC. This chain links TRBV5-1 with TRBJ2-5; TRBD2 matches at 9 bases. J was trimmed by 1 base and V by 6 bases; bases with no gene match: 7. Germline CDR1 is SGHRS and CDR2 is YFSETQ. This CDR3 spans 15 amino acids. Based on the CDR3 plus reference TRBV5-1 and TRBJ2-5, the full variable domain is KAGVTQTPRYLIKTRGQQVTLSCSPISGHRSVSWYQQTPGQGLQFLFEYFSETQRNKGNFPGRFSGRQFSNSRSEMNVSTLELGDSALYLCASTTLAGLQETQYFGPGTRLLVL.